These 8 T cell receptor beta chains were sequenced from one sample in a study of technical replicates of blood from a few donors. Sequencing used immunoSEQ multiplex PCR; TCRdb keeps in-frame clones, though not all of them. The sample records about 49,000 clones, around 90% being singletons. Sequencing used PBMCs. These receptors were taken from a human donor in good health. Some clones in this sample may be carry-over from other donors' samples.

The chain combines TRBV27 with TRBJ2-2; 11 bases are shared with TRBD2. Germline CDR1 MNHEY, CDR2 SMNVEV (reference sequence). The CDR3 runs to 15 residues. Trimming took 9 bases from V and 5 from J; bases not matched to a gene: 8. The CDR3 loop is CASGSGGAGTGELFF. The CDR3 DNA follows: TGTGCCAGTGGTAGCGGGGGGGCCGGAACCGGGGAGCTGTTTTTT.

The table lists this clone with a count of one. The CDR3 DNA reads TGTGCCAGCAGCTCTACTAATGGAGTAGCGGGAGGGTTGGATGAGCAGTTCTTC. This sequence encodes CASSSTNGVAGGLDEQFF. The chain couples TRBV27 to TRBJ2-1; 11 positions match TRBD2. CDR1 and CDR2 (germline): MNHEY, SMNVEV (reference sequence). The CDR3 runs to 18 residues. The V and J ends lost 6 bases and 8 bases, in that order; junction bases with no gene match: 18.

V and J are TRBV10-3 and TRBJ1-5; tentatively, D is TRBD1 (6 bases). Trimming took off 0 bases at V and 5 bases at J, with 8 bases between the two ends. CDR1 and CDR2 from the germline V gene are ENHRY and SYGVKD. This CDR3 has 14 amino acids. CDR3 in amino acids: CAISESSGDQPQHF. CDR3 sequence (DNA): TGTGCCATCAGTGAGTCGTCAGGGGATCAGCCCCAGCATTTT.

The DNA for the CDR3 is TGTGCCTGGAGTTTAGCCCTGGGAGGGACTAAAGCCACAGATACGCAGTATTTT. This translates into CAWSLALGGTKATDTQYF. The chain has TRBV30 and TRBJ2-3; 7 bases agree with TRBD2. There are 18 residues in the CDR3. In germline, CDR1 is GTSNPN, CDR2 SVGIG (reference sequence). Trimming cost V 2 bases and J 2 bases; bases outside gene matches: 16. The entire variable domain, with the rest obtained from reference TRBV30 and TRBJ2-3, is as follows: SQTIHQWPATLVQPVGSPLSLECTVEGTSNPNLYWYRQAAGRGLQLLFYSVGIGQISSEVPQNLSASRPQDRQFILSSKKLLLSDSGFYLCAWSLALGGTKATDTQYFGPGTRLTVL.

The chain carries TRBV27 and TRBJ1-2, with D tentatively TRBD1 (6 bases). The germline V gene encodes CDR1 MNHEY and CDR2 SMNVEV (reference sequence). CDR3 size: 14 residues. V lost 2 bases, J lost 2 bases, and 9 bases lay in between. CDR3 sequence (DNA): TGTGCCAGCAGTTTAGCGGGGGCGAACTATGGCTACACCTTC. Translated: CASSLAGANYGYTF.

V and J are TRBV5-4 and TRBJ2-7, with 12 bases lining up with TRBD2. CDR1 SGHNT and CDR2 YYREEE come from the germline V gene (reference sequence). The V gene end was trimmed by 3 bases and the J gene end by 3 bases; junction bases not matched to a gene: 1. This CDR3 comprises 14 residues. The CDR3 sequence: CASSSTSGSYEQYF. For the CDR3, the DNA is TGTGCCAGCAGCTCGACTAGCGGGAGCTACGAGCAGTACTTC. Full variable domain (remainder filled in from reference TRBV5-4 and TRBJ2-7): ETGVTQSPTHLIKTRGQQVTLRCSSQSGHNTVSWYQQALGQGPQFIFQYYREEENGRGNFPPRFSGLQFPNYSSELNVNALELDDSALYLCASSSTSGSYEQYFGPGTRLTVT.

The rearrangement uses TRBV27 and TRBJ2-7; possible D gene TRBD1, 6 bases. Looked up from germline, CDR1 is MNHEY and CDR2 is SMNVEV (reference sequence). The CDR3 contains 14 residues. V was pared by 5 bases and J by 3 bases, with 14 bases between. The CDR3 DNA sequence: TGTGCCAGCAGTCCCAGGGGTGGGGGCTACGAGCAGTACTTC. Translated: CASSPRGGGYEQYF.

This clone has a single count. The V call is TRBV7-9, the J call TRBJ1-6, with 8 bases fitting TRBD1. The junction had 4 bases not matched to a gene; V was cut back by 1 base and J by 11 bases. This CDR3 is 14 amino acids long. The germline gives CDR1 SEHNR, CDR2 FQNEAQ (reference sequence). This CDR3 reads CASSLDLTGAPLHF. CDR3 nucleotide sequence: TGTGCCAGCAGCTTAGACCTGACAGGGGCACCCCTCCACTTT.